This TCR beta chain was sequenced for a study of regulatory T cells in long-lasting Graves disease. Study conclusions and caveats: The researchers studied only peripheral blood, not thyroid tissue.

As for this clonotype: Its matching antigen is unknown.

Combining iRepertoire HTBI primers with Arm-PCR of CDR3 regions, the authors built TCR beta libraries. TCRdb re-called the multiplex PCR reads with MiXCR, one entry per CDR3 protein. The sample holds about 440,000 distinct CDR3 sequences, 14% to 15% seen once. This sample's time point: newly diagnosed GD, antithyroid drugs for less than 3 months. Extracted RNA from PBMCs served as the source of the TCR library. The sample was also reused in another study, on T cells in Graves' hyperthyroidism and ophthalmopathy. Per that study: Diagnoses used clinical symptoms, serum thyroxine and TRAb, thyroid ultrasound and orbital computed tomography. Initially, a first-round RT-PCR of the TCR CDR3 employed the HTBI primer set. A 13 V-J signature model discriminated ophthalmopathy versus stable hyperthyroidism.

The receptor's source is a woman in her twenties or thirties with Graves disease. The sequencing here drew on peripheral blood mononuclear cells (PBMCs), taken at new diagnosis, from a patient treated with antithyroid drugs.

CDR3 DNA: TGTGCCAGCAGTTTTAAACCCGGGGGACAGGGGACTAGCGGGACCTACGAGCAGTACTTC. Translation: CASSFKPGGQGTSGTYEQYF. The rearrangement uses TRBV28 and TRBJ2-7; 13 nucleotides agree with TRBD2. This CDR3 has 20 residues. Germline V CDR1 and CDR2: MDHEN, SYDVKM. The V gene end was trimmed by 3 bases and the J gene end by 2 bases; junction bases not matched to a gene: 16.